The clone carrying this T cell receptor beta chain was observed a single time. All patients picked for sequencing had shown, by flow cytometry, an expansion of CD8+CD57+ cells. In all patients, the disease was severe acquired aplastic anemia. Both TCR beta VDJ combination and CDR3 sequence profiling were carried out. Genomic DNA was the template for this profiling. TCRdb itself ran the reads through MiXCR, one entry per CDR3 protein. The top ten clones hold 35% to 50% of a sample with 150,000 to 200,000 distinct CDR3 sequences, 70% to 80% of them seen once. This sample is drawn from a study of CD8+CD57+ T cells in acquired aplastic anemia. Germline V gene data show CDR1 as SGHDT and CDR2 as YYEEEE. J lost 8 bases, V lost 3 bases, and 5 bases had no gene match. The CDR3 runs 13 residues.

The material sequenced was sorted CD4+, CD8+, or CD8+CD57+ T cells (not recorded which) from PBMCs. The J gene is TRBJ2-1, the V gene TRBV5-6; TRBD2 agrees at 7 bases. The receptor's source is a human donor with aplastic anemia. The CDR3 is CASSYTSVDEQFF. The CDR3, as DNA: TGTGCCAGCAGCTATACTAGCGTTGATGAGCAGTTCTTC. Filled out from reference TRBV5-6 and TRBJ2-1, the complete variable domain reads DAGVTQSPTHLIKTRGQQVTLRCSPKSGHDTVSWYQQALGQGPQFIFQYYEEEERQRGNFPDRFSGHQFPNYSSELNVNALLLGDSALYLCASSYTSVDEQFFGPGTRLTVL.